This TCR beta chain was profiled in a study of human T cells and chemical hapten exposure. Regarding time point: healthy volunteer bleed at 6 weeks. Someone pulled total RNA out of unfractionated whole blood. The CDR3 is made up of 14 amino acids. V lost 4 bases and J 7 bases, leaving 15 bases between the germline ends. Per the germline V gene, CDR1 is SGHRS and CDR2 is YFSETQ. Each CDR3 protein gets one entry after TCRdb re-called the RACE reads with MiXCR. Of approximately 81,000 distinct CDR3 sequences detected, 8.6% appear once; the ten largest clones hold approximately 1.4%. This clonotype occurred a few times.

The TCR was taken from a male donor in good health. Some clones in this sample may be carry-over from other donors' samples. Sequenced material: whole blood. The V gene is TRBV5-1, the J gene TRBJ2-1; D is perhaps TRBD1 or TRBD2 (7 bases each). This CDR3 reads CASSPGTAGNEQFF. In nucleotides, the CDR3 is TGCGCCAGCAGCCCCGGGACAGCGGGGAATGAGCAGTTCTTC.